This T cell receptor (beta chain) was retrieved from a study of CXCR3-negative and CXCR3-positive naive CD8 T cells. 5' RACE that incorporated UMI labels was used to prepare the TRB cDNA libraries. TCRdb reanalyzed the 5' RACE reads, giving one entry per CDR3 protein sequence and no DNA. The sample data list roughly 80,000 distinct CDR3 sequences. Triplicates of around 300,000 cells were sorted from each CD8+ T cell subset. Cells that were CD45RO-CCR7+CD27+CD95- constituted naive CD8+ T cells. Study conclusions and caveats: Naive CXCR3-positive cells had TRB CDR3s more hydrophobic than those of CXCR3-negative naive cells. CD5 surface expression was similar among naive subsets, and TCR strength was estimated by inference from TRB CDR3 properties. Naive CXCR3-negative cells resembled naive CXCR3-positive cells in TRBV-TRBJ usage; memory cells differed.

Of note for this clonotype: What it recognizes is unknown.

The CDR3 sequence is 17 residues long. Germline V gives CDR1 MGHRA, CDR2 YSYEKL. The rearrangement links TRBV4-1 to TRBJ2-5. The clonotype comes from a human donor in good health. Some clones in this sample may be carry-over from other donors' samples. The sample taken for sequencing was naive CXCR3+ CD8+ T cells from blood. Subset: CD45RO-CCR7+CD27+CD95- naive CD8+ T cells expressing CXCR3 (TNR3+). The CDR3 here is CASSPGRRSLGHEAQYF.